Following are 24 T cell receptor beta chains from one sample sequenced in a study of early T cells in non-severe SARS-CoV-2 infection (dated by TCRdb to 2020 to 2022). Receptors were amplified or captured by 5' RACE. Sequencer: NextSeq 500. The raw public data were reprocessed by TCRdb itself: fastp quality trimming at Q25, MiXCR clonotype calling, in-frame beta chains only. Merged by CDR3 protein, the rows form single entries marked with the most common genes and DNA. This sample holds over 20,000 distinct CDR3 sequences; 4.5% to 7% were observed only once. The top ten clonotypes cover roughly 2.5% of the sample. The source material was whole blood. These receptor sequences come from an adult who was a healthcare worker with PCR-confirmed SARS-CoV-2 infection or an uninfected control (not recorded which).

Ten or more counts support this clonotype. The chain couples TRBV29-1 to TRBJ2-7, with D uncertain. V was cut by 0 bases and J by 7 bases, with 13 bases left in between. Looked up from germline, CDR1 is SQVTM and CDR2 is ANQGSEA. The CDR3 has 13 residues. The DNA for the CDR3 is TGCAGCGTTGAAGACGTTACCTACGGAGAGCAGTACTTC. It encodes CSVEDVTYGEQYF.

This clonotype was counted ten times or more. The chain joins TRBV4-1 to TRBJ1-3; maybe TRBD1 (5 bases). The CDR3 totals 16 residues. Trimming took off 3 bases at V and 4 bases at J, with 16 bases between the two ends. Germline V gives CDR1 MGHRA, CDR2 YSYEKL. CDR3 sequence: CASSHVLEGQGNTIYF. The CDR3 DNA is TGCGCCAGCAGCCACGTCTTAGAGGGGCAAGGAAACACCATATATTTT.

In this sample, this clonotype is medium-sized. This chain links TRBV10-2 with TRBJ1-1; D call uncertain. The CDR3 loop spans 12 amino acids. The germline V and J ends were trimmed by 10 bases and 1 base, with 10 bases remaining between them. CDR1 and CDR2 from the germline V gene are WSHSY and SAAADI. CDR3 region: CAIADQNTEAFF. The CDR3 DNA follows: TGCGCCATAGCTGACCAGAACACTGAAGCTTTCTTT.

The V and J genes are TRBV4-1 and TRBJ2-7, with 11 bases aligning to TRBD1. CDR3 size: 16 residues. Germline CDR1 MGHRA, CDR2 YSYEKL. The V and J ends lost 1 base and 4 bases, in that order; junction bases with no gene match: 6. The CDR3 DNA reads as TGCGCCAGCAGCCAAGGCAATTGGGACAGGGGGTACGAGCAGTACTTC. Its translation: CASSQGNWDRGYEQYF.

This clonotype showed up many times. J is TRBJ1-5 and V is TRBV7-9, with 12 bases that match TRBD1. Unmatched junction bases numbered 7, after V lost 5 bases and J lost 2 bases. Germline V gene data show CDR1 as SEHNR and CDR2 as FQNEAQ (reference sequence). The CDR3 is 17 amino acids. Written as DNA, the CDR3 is TGTGCCAGCAGCCCCGGGACAGGGGGCGTGGGCAATCAGCCCCAGCATTTT. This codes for CASSPGTGGVGNQPQHF. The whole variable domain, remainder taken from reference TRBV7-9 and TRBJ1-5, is DTGVSQNPRHKITKRGQNVTFRCDPISEHNRLYWYRQTLGQGPEFLTYFQNEAQLEKSRLLSDRFSAERPKGSFSTLEIQRTEQGDSAMYLCASSPGTGGVGNQPQHFGDGTRLSIL.

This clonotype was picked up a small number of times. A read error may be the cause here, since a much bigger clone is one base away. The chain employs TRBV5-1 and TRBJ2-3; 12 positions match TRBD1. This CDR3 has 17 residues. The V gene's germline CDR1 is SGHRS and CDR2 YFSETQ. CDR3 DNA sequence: TGCGCCAGCAGCAGAACCCCGGGACAGGGGGCCTTAGATACGCGGTATTTT. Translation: CASSRTPGQGALDTRYF.

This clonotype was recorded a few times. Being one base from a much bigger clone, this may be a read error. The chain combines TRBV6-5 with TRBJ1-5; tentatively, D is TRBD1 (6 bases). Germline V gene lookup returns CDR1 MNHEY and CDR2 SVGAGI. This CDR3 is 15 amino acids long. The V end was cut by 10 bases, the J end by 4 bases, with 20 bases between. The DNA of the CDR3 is TGTGCCACCATGGATGGCGGACAGCTAAATCAGCCCCAGCATTTT. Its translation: CATMDGGQLNQPQHF.

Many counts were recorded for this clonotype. The CDR3 here is CASSQQTSSYNEQFF. The CDR3 DNA sequence: TGTGCCAGCAGCCAGCAGACTAGTTCCTACAATGAGCAGTTCTTC. The chain carries TRBV12-3 or TRBV12-4 and TRBJ2-1, with D possibly TRBD2 on 6 matching bases. The CDR3 is made up of 15 amino acids. V was trimmed by 6 bases and J by 1 base, leaving 13 bases between them.

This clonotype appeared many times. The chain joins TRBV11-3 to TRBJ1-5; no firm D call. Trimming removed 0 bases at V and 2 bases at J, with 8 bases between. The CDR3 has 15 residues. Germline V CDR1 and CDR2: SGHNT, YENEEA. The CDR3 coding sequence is TGTGCCAGCAGCTTAGACACTTTGGGCAATCAGCCCCAGCATTTT. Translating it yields CASSLDTLGNQPQHF.

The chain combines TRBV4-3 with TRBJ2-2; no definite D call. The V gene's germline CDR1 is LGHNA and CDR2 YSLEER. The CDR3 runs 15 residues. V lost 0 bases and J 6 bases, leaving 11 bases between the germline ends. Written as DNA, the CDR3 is TGCGCCAGCAGCCAAGAAGTCAGTAGTTCCGGGGAGCTGTTTTTT. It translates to CASSQEVSSSGELFF.

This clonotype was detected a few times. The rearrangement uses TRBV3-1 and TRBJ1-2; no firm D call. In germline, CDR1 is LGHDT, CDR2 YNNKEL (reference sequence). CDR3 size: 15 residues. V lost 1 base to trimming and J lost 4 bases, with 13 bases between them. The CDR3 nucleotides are TGTGCCAGCAGCCAAGGCTGGATGGGTTCCTATGGCTACACCTTC. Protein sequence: CASSQGWMGSYGYTF.

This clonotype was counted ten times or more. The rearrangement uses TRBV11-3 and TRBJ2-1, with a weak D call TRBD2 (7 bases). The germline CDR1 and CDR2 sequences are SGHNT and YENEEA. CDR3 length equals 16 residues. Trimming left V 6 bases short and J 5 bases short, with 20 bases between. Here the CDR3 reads CASSISAGATDNEQFF. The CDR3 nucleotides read TGTGCCAGCAGTATATCGGCGGGGGCGACCGACAATGAGCAGTTCTTC.

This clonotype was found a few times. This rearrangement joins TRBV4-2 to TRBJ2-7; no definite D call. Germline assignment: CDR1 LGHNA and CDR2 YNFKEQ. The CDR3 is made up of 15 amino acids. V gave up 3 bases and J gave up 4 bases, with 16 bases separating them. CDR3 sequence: CASSQDGSLPYEQYF. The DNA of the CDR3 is TGTGCCAGCAGCCAGGATGGCAGCTTACCTTACGAGCAGTACTTC.

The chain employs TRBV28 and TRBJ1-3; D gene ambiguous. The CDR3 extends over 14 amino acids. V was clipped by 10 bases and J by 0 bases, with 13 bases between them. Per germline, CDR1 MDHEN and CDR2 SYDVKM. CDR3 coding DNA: TGTGCCATTATCGACCGCTCCTCTGGAAACACCATATATTTT. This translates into CAIIDRSSGNTIYF.

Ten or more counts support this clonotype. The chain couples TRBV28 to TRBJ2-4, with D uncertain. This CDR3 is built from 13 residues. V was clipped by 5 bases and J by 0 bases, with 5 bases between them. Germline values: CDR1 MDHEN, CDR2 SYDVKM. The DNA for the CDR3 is TGTGCCAGCAGTAACCTAGCCAAAAACATTCAGTACTTC. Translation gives CASSNLAKNIQYF.

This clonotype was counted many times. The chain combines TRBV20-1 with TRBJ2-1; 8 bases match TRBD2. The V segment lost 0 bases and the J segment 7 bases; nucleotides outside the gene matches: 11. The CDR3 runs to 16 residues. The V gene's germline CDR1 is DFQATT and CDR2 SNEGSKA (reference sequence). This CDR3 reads CSARDPLRGAVNEQFF. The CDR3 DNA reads TGCAGTGCTAGAGATCCCTTGCGGGGGGCGGTAAATGAGCAGTTCTTC.

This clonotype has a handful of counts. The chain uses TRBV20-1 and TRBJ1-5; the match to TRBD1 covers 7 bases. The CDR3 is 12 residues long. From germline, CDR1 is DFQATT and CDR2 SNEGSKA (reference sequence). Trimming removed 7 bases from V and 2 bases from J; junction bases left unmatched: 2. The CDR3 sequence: CSGDRGNQPQHF. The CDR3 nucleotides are TGCAGTGGAGACAGGGGCAATCAGCCCCAGCATTTT.

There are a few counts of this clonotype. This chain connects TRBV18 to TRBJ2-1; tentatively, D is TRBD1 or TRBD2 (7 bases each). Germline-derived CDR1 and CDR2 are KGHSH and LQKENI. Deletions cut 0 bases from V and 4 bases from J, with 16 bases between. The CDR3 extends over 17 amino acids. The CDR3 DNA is TGTGCCAGCTCACCACCTACAGGGGACTACCGTTACAATGAGCAGTTCTTC. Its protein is CASSPPTGDYRYNEQFF. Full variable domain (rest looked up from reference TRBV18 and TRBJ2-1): NAGVMQNPRHLVRRRGQEARLRCSPMKGHSHVYWYRQLPEEGLKFMVYLQKENIIDESGMPKERFSAEFPKEGPSILRIQQVVRGDSAAYFCASSPPTGDYRYNEQFFGPGTRLTVL.

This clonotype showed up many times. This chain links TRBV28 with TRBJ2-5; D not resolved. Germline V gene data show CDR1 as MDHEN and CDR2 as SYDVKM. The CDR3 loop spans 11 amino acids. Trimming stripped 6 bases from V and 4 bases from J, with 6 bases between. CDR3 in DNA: TGTGCCAGCAGCTCCACAGAGACCCAGTACTTC. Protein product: CASSSTETQYF.

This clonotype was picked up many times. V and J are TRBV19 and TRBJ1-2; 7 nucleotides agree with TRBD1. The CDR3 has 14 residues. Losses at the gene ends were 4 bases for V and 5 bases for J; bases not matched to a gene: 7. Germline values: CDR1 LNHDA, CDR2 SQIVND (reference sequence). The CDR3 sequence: CASSSMGQLYGYTF. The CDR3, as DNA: TGTGCCAGTAGTAGTATGGGACAGCTATATGGCTACACCTTC.

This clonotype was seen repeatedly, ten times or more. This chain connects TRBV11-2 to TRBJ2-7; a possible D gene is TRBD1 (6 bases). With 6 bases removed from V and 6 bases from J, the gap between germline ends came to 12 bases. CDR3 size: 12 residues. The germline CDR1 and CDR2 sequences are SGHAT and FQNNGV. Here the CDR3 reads CASREQGSEQYF. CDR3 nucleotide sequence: TGTGCCAGCAGAGAACAGGGCTCCGAGCAGTACTTC.

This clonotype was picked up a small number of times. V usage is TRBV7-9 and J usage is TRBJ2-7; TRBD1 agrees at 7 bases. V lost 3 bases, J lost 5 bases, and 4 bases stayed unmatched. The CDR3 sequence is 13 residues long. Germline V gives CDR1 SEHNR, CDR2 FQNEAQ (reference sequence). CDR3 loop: CASSFRGTDEQYF. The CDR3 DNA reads TGTGCCAGCAGCTTCAGGGGGACCGACGAGCAGTACTTC.

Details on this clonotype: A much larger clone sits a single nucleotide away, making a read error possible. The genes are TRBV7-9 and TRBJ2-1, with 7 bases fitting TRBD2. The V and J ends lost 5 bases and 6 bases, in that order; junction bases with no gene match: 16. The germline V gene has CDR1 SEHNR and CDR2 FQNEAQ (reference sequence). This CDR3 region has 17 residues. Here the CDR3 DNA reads TGTGCCAGCAGCGCCCCGGAACTAGCGCGGCTGGGCAATGAGCAGTTCTTC. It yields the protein CASSAPELARLGNEQFF.

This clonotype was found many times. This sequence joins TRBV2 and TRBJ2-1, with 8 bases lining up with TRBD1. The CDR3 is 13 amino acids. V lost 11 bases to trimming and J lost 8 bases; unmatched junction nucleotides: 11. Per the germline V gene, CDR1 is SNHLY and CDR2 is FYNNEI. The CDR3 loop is CAGQLTGGHEQFF. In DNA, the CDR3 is TGTGCCGGCCAACTCACAGGGGGGCATGAGCAGTTCTTC.